This T cell receptor beta chain was recorded in a study of sequential checkpoint blockade in melanoma. Across the study: Arm A got nivolumab then ipilimumab; arm B the reverse, 1:1.

This CDR3 comprises 13 residues. Trimming took off 5 bases at V and 3 bases at J, with 10 bases between the two ends. Germline V gives CDR1 SGHVS, CDR2 FNYEAQ. As for treatment: randomized to nivolumab then ipilimumab (arm A) or the reverse (arm B). No patient had prior DNA-damaging chemotherapy. Sorted cells were live CD3+CD8+, lacking CD19 and CD56, from PBMCs. Clones were sequenced by immunoSEQ multiplex PCR, and TCRdb holds only the in-frame ones, with some missing. The sample includes about 13,000 clones, roughly 86% of them seen just once. The chain is built from TRBV7-6 and TRBJ1-1; possible D gene TRBD1, 6 bases. The source is a human donor with melanoma. The specimen was CD8+ T cells sorted from blood (inferred from file names), collected from a patient given nivolumab and ipilimumab in sequence. The DNA for the CDR3 is TGTGCCAGCAGCCACGGGACACACACTGAAGCTTTCTTT. Translating gives CASSHGTHTEAFF.